The 14 T cell receptor beta chains below all came from one sample that was sequenced in a study of beta chain features in type 1 diabetes. Their cognate antigens are unknown. Notes on the study in general: When Type 1 diabetes patients were examined, their TCRB CDR3s proved moderately but significantly shorter in all four CD4+ subsets.

Investigators reverse transcribed all isolated RNA, so they sequenced expressed TCRB transcripts. The protocol was immunoSEQ multiplex PCR, while the TCRdb copy is restricted to in-frame clones and leaves out a portion. The sample gives 200,000 to 250,000 clones, approximately 14% of which show up once; about 0.018% is in the top ten. Sequencing was carried out using naive CD4+ T cells from blood. These receptor sequences come from a man aged 30-40 years with type 1 diabetes.

This chain connects TRBV9 to TRBJ2-7; D is possibly TRBD1 (6 bases). V was shortened by 3 bases and J by 3 bases, with 13 bases between the two germline ends. The CDR3 is 14 amino acids. Germline loops: CDR1 SGDLS, CDR2 YYNGEE. The CDR3 protein is CASSAGQPNYEQYF. DNA for the CDR3: TGTGCCAGCAGCGCCGGACAGCCCAACTACGAGCAGTACTTC.

This chain connects TRBV14 to TRBJ1-1; no clear D gene. The CDR3 covers 15 residues. With 0 bases removed from V and 1 base from J, the gap between germline ends came to 9 bases. The V gene's germline CDR1 is SGHDN and CDR2 FVKESK. CDR3 protein: CASSQEALGNTEAFF. For the CDR3, the DNA is TGTGCCAGCAGCCAAGAAGCCCTAGGGAACACTGAAGCTTTCTTT.

CDR3 in DNA: TGTGCCAGCAGAGGGGCAGGTGGGGGGGATGAGCAGTTCTTC. Amino acids: CASRGAGGGDEQFF. V gene TRBV2 combines with J gene TRBJ2-1, with 7 nucleotides matching TRBD2. Germline-derived CDR1 and CDR2 are SNHLY and FYNNEI. V dropped 6 bases and J dropped 8; count of bases not matched to a gene: 10. CDR3 size: 14 residues.

The chain links TRBV5-1 to TRBJ2-1; TRBD1 is a possible D gene (5 bases). The germline V and J ends were trimmed by 0 bases and 7 bases, with 11 bases remaining between them. The CDR3 has 14 amino acids. Germline CDR1 is SGHRS and CDR2 is YFSETQ. CDR3 protein: CASSLGGRENEQFF. CDR3 DNA sequence: TGCGCCAGCAGCTTGGGAGGCAGGGAAAATGAGCAGTTCTTC.

This chain links TRBV5-4 with TRBJ2-2, with a tentative D call TRBD1 (6 bases). V was shortened by 0 bases and J by 3 bases, with 9 bases between the two germline ends. There are 15 residues in the CDR3. Germline V CDR1 and CDR2: SGHNT, YYREEE (reference sequence). CDR3 region: CASSLGQEHTGELFF. The CDR3 bases are TGTGCCAGCAGCTTGGGACAGGAGCACACCGGGGAGCTGTTTTTT.

The rearrangement uses TRBV4-1 and TRBJ2-7; 10 bases line up with TRBD1. The CDR3 has 15 amino acids. Germline values: CDR1 MGHRA, CDR2 YSYEKL. V was pared by 1 base and J by 5 bases, with 5 bases of the junction left unmatched. CDR3 protein: CASSQGPGQGNEQYF. The CDR3 region has the DNA TGCGCCAGCAGCCAAGGCCCGGGACAGGGGAACGAGCAGTACTTC.

The V call is TRBV6-6, the J call TRBJ2-7; 13 nucleotides agree with TRBD2. The CDR3 has 15 residues. J gave up 4 bases and V 4 bases, and 4 bases lay outside the gene matches. CDR1 is MNHNY, CDR2 SVGAGI, per germline (reference sequence). The CDR3, as DNA: TGTGCCAGCAGTTCGAGGACTAGCGGGGGTTACGAGCAGTACTTC. This encodes CASSSRTSGGYEQYF.

The table lists this clone with a few counts. The chain has TRBV29-1 and TRBJ1-2, with a weak D call TRBD1 (5 bases). The CDR3 extends over 14 amino acids. Germline V gives CDR1 SQVTM, CDR2 ANQGSEA. V was clipped by 0 bases and J by 8 bases, with 16 bases between them. The CDR3 DNA follows: TGCAGCGTTGAAGATCAGGGACTAGGTTTCGGCTACACCTTC. As protein: CSVEDQGLGFGYTF. The complete variable domain, with remaining parts taken from reference TRBV29-1 and TRBJ1-2, reads SAVISQKPSRDICQRGTSLTIQCQVDSQVTMMFWYRQQPGQSLTLIATANQGSEATYESGFVIDKFPISRPNLTFSTLTVSNMSPEDSSIYLCSVEDQGLGFGYTFGSGTRLTVV.

CDR3 bases: TGTGCCAGTGGACAGGGAGGGGGAGAGACCCAGTACTTC. It yields the protein CASGQGGGETQYF. V usage is TRBV19 and J usage is TRBJ2-5; possibly TRBD1 for D (8 bases). Trimming pared 8 bases from V and 4 bases from J, leaving 14 bases between. Germline CDR1 reads LNHDA; CDR2 reads SQIVND (reference sequence). The CDR3 runs to 13 residues.

A few counts support this clone. This rearrangement joins TRBV21-1 to TRBJ2-7; TRBD2 is the table's D call and was not checked against the DNA. TRBV21-1 is a pseudogene segment. The CDR3 contains 12 residues. The chain's CDR3 is CASSKARGGQYF. As DNA, the CDR3 is TGTGCCAGCAGCAAAGCTCGGGGGGGGCAGTACTTC.

The chain carries TRBV19 and TRBJ1-1; a weak D match, TRBD1 (6 bases). The germline V gene has CDR1 LNHDA and CDR2 SQIVND (reference sequence). With 4 bases removed from V and 5 bases from J, the gap between germline ends came to 14 bases. The CDR3 sequence is 14 residues long. The CDR3 region is CASSNLQGETEAFF. CDR3 DNA sequence: TGTGCCAGTAGTAACCTACAGGGTGAGACTGAAGCTTTCTTT.

This rearrangement joins TRBV6-5 to TRBJ2-3; 9 nucleotides match TRBD2. Losses at the gene ends were 0 bases for V and 2 bases for J; bases not matched to a gene: 3. This CDR3 is 16 amino acids long. CDR1 and CDR2 from the germline V gene are MNHEY and SVGAGI. The CDR3 loop reads CASSYSGLAYTDTQYF. CDR3 in DNA: TGTGCCAGCAGTTACTCAGGACTAGCGTACACAGATACGCAGTATTTT.

This clone was counted only a few times. This chain connects TRBV6-6 to TRBJ2-7; maybe TRBD2 (5 bases). The germline gives CDR1 MNHNY, CDR2 SVGAGI (reference sequence). CDR3 length: 13 amino acids. Trimming stripped 6 bases from V and 5 bases from J, with 14 bases between. The CDR3 reads CASRDPGFHEQYF. In DNA, the CDR3 is TGTGCCAGCAGGGACCCGGGATTCCACGAGCAGTACTTC.

The J gene is TRBJ2-2, the V gene TRBV29-1, with 12 nucleotides matching TRBD2. Germline CDR1 and CDR2: SQVTM and ANQGSEA. The CDR3 is 14 residues long. After removal of 7 bases from V and 6 bases from J, the junction contained 6 bases not matched to a gene. This CDR3 is CSALAGGPSGELFF. The CDR3 DNA reads TGCAGCGCTCTAGCGGGAGGGCCCTCCGGGGAGCTGTTTTTT.